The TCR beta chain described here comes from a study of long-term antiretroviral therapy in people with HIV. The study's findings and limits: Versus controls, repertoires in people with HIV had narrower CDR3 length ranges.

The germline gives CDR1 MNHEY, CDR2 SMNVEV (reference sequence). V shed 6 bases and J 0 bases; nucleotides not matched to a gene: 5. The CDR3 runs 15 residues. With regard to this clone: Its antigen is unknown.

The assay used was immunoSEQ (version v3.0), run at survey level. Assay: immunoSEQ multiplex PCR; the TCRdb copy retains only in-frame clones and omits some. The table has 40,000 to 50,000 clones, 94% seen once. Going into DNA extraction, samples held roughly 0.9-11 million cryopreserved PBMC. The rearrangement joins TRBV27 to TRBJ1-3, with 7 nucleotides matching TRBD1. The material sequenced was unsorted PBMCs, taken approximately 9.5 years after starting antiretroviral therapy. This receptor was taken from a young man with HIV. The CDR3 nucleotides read TGTGCCAGCAGCTTGACAGGGTTCTCTGGAAACACCATATATTTT. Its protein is CASSLTGFSGNTIYF.